The source of this T cell receptor beta chain is a study of Ad26.COV2.S vaccination and SARS-CoV-2 variants. V was clipped by 1 base and J by 3 bases, with 4 bases between them. The germline V gene encodes CDR1 SGHTA and CDR2 FQGNSA. This CDR3 has 12 amino acids. Treatment defined: approximately 18 received Ad26.COV2.S at low or high dose, single or two shots; 5 received placebo; per-sample allocation not given. Material that was analyzed had been drawn on day 63 after the first vaccine or placebo injection. The protocol was immunoSEQ multiplex PCR, while the TCRdb copy is restricted to in-frame clones and leaves out a portion. In the table there are roughly 350,000 clones, about 87% of which are singletons.

This TCR was sampled from a person aged 18-60 years who received the Ad26.COV2.S COVID-19 vaccine or a placebo. The J gene is TRBJ2-7, the V gene TRBV7-2, with no clear D. The starting material was peripheral blood, obtained in a trial of Ad26.COV2.S vaccine versus placebo. The CDR3 loop is CASSLGRYEQYF. The CDR3 coding sequence is TGTGCCAGCAGCTTAGGACGCTACGAGCAGTACTTC.